A single sample is the source of the 16 T cell receptor beta chains below, sequenced in a study of blood T cell repertoires in COVID-19. Using immunoSEQ multiplex PCR, the repertoire was profiled, and TCRdb retains in-frame clones only, with some absent. The sample records about 150,000 clones, approximately 84% being singletons. Sequenced input: peripheral blood. These receptors originate from a man aged 70-80 years with acute or convalescent COVID-19.

The chain links TRBV7-8 to TRBJ2-2; a weak D match, TRBD1 (5 bases). Trimming took off 7 bases at V and 1 base at J, with 13 bases between the two ends. This CDR3 spans 15 amino acids. The germline CDR1 and CDR2 sequences are SGHVS and FQNEAQ. The CDR3 loop reads CASNIQALNTGELFF. The CDR3 nucleotides are TGTGCCAGCAACATACAGGCCCTGAACACCGGGGAGCTGTTTTTT.

The V call is TRBV9, the J call TRBJ1-1, with unresolved D. Trimming took 0 bases from V and 5 from J, leaving 11 bases between them. CDR1 and CDR2 from the germline V gene are SGDLS and YYNGEE. This CDR3 has 14 amino acids. The chain's CDR3 is CASSVEGGRTEAFF. The CDR3 coding sequence is TGTGCCAGCAGCGTAGAAGGAGGGAGGACTGAAGCTTTCTTT.

The genes are TRBV5-1 and TRBJ2-2; 8 nucleotides align to TRBD1. The CDR3 covers 16 residues. V shed 0 bases, J shed 4 bases, and the junction held 5 bases outside the gene matches. The germline V gene encodes CDR1 SGHRS and CDR2 YFSETQ. The CDR3 region has the DNA TGCGCCAGCAGCTTGGGGACAGGGTTCGGCACCGGGGAGCTGTTTTTT. This sequence encodes CASSLGTGFGTGELFF.

The V gene is TRBV5-4, the J gene TRBJ2-2; 8 nucleotides line up with TRBD2. The CDR3 has 16 amino acids. Trimming removed 0 bases from V and 2 bases from J; junction bases left unmatched: 3. Germline assignment: CDR1 SGHNT and CDR2 YYREEE (reference sequence). CDR3 protein: CASSLGGGLNTGELFF. CDR3 bases: TGTGCCAGCAGCTTGGGCGGGGGGCTAAACACCGGGGAGCTGTTTTTT.

This clone was picked up a small number of times. V is TRBV5-6 and J is TRBJ1-5; no definite D call. V lost 0 bases and J lost 2, with 9 bases in between. Germline V gene sequence: CDR1 SGHDT, CDR2 YYEEEE. The CDR3 extends over 15 amino acids. The CDR3 region is CASSLGAQGNQPQHF. CDR3 in DNA: TGTGCCAGCAGCTTGGGGGCCCAGGGCAATCAGCCCCAGCATTTT. Full variable domain (rest looked up from reference TRBV5-6 and TRBJ1-5): DAGVTQSPTHLIKTRGQQVTLRCSPKSGHDTVSWYQQALGQGPQFIFQYYEEEERQRGNFPDRFSGHQFPNYSSELNVNALLLGDSALYLCASSLGAQGNQPQHFGDGTRLSIL.

The rearrangement joins TRBV3-1 (or the pseudogene TRBV3-2) to TRBJ1-4, with D possibly TRBD1 on 5 matching bases. The CDR3 sequence is 13 residues long. Deletions cut 6 bases from V and 4 bases from J, with 9 bases between. CDR1 is LGHDT, CDR2 YNNKEL, per germline (reference sequence). The CDR3 loop is CASSPGFNEKLFF. The CDR3 region has the DNA TGTGCCAGCAGTCCAGGGTTTAATGAAAAACTGTTTTTT.

By its share, this clone is medium-sized. The chain carries TRBV7-8 and TRBJ1-5; 9 nucleotides align to TRBD1. After removal of 5 bases from V and 11 bases from J, the junction contained 4 bases not matched to a gene. The CDR3 totals 12 residues. From germline, CDR1 is SGHVS and CDR2 FQNEAQ. The chain's CDR3 is CASSTDRGAQHF. The CDR3 region has the DNA TGTGCCAGCAGCACCGACAGGGGGGCCCAGCATTTT.

The V gene is TRBV7-8, the J gene TRBJ2-1; D remains ambiguous. Trimming shortened V by 4 bases and J by 8 bases, and 18 bases separated the two germline ends. There are 15 residues in the CDR3. CDR1 SGHVS and CDR2 FQNEAQ come from the germline V gene. Here the CDR3 DNA reads TGTGCCAGCAGCTACAGAGACGAAGCCCTTGATGAGCAGTTCTTC. Translating gives CASSYRDEALDEQFF.

For this clone: This sample includes further DNA sequences coding for the same CDR3. The rearrangement links TRBV19 to TRBJ2-3, with 7 bases lining up with TRBD2. Per the germline V gene, CDR1 is LNHDA and CDR2 is SQIVND (reference sequence). The CDR3 runs 16 residues. Trimming took 3 bases from V and 3 from J; bases not matched to a gene: 9. CDR3: CASSIAASGNTDTQYF. DNA of the CDR3: TGTGCCAGTAGTATCGCCGCTAGCGGAAATACAGATACGCAGTATTTT.

The chain is built from TRBV5-1 and TRBJ1-1; D may be TRBD1 (5 bases). Trimming took 1 base from V and 7 from J, leaving 11 bases between them. The CDR3 sequence is 13 residues long. The V gene's germline CDR1 is SGHRS and CDR2 YFSETQ. The CDR3 DNA sequence: TGCGCCAGCAGCTTGAAAGGGGCCGGTGAAGCTTTCTTT. Its protein product is CASSLKGAGEAFF. Full variable domain (outside the CDR3, taken from reference TRBV5-1 and TRBJ1-1): KAGVTQTPRYLIKTRGQQVTLSCSPISGHRSVSWYQQTPGQGLQFLFEYFSETQRNKGNFPGRFSGRQFSNSRSEMNVSTLELGDSALYLCASSLKGAGEAFFGQGTRLTVV.

The V and J genes are TRBV5-4 and TRBJ1-6; the D is unclear. Germline CDR1 is SGHNT and CDR2 is YYREEE (reference sequence). The CDR3 is made up of 14 amino acids. Trimming removed 3 bases from V and 10 bases from J, with 14 bases in between. CDR3 sequence reads: CASSSPRVGSPLHF. CDR3 nucleotides: TGTGCCAGCAGCTCGCCGCGGGTGGGCTCACCCCTCCACTTT.

The chain joins TRBV19 to TRBJ2-3; a weak D match, TRBD1 (5 bases). V shed 3 bases and J shed 2 bases, with 12 bases lying between them. Germline V lookup: CDR1 LNHDA, CDR2 SQIVND (reference sequence). The CDR3 runs to 15 residues. The CDR3 DNA is TGTGCCAGTAGTATCGGCAGGGCCATCACAGATACGCAGTATTTT. This gives the protein CASSIGRAITDTQYF.

The chain combines TRBV19 with TRBJ2-2, with 10 bases aligning to TRBD1. V lost 8 bases to trimming and J lost 4 bases; unmatched junction nucleotides: 7. CDR1 and CDR2 (germline): LNHDA, SQIVND (reference sequence). The CDR3 loop spans 15 amino acids. DNA for the CDR3: TGTGCCAGTTCACGGGACAGGGGTTTCACCGGGGAGCTGTTTTTT. Its translation: CASSRDRGFTGELFF.

The chain recombines TRBV5-4 with TRBJ1-2; 7 nucleotides line up with TRBD1. This CDR3 spans 15 amino acids. The V and J ends lost 4 bases and 7 bases, in that order; junction bases with no gene match: 13. The germline V gene has CDR1 SGHNT and CDR2 YYREEE (reference sequence). The CDR3 DNA follows: TGTGCCAGCAGCATGGAGACAGGGCTGGAATCTGGCTACACCTTC. This translates into CASSMETGLESGYTF.

This chain links TRBV6-5 with TRBJ1-2; tentative D call: TRBD1 (5 bases). In germline, CDR1 is MNHEY, CDR2 SVGAGI. The V gene lost 4 bases and the J gene lost 5 bases, with 8 bases spanning the gap. The length of the CDR3 is 12 residues. The CDR3 DNA sequence: TGTGCCAGCAGTTCTCGACAGTATGGCTACACCTTC. It translates to CASSSRQYGYTF.

The rearrangement uses TRBV5-8 and TRBJ1-1; D is uncertain. This CDR3 is 11 amino acids long. Germline assignment: CDR1 SGHTS and CDR2 YDEGEE. Trimming pared 2 bases from V and 8 bases from J, leaving 7 bases between. The CDR3 sequence is CASSFAREAFF. Here the CDR3 DNA reads TGTGCCAGCAGCTTTGCCAGGGAAGCTTTCTTT.